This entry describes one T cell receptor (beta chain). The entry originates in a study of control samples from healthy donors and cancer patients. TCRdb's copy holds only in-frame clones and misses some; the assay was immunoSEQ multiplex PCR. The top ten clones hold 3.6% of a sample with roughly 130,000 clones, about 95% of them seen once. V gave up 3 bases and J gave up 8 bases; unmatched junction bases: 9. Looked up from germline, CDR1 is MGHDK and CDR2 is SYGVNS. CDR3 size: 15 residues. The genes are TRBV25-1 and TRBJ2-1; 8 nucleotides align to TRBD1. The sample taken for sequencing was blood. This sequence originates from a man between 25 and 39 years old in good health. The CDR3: CASSDRGLSHHEQFF. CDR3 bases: TGTGCCAGCAGTGACAGGGGGCTCTCTCATCATGAGCAGTTCTTC.